Following are 5 T cell receptor beta chains from one sample sequenced in a study of control samples from healthy donors and cancer patients (dated by TCRdb to 2019 to 2021). To prepare the library, the immunoSEQ multiplex PCR assay was applied. The table was pulled from immuneACCESS by TCRdb, which kept in-frame rearrangements only. Such tables lose some clones; where checked, under half of the loss comes from unresolved V genes, and the rest has no known cause. The sample contains about 160,000 clones, over 85% of them found a single time. The ten largest account for about 11% of the sample. The sample consisted of blood. These receptor sequences come from a man aged 25-45 years in good health.

The chain uses TRBV5-4 and TRBJ2-1; TRBD2 aligns across 8 bases. V lost 0 bases and J lost 6; bases outside the gene matches: 5. Per the germline V gene, CDR1 is SGHNT and CDR2 is YYREEE (reference sequence). This CDR3 comprises 15 residues. DNA of the CDR3: TGTGCCAGCAGCTTGGATGGACTAGCTGTCAATGAGCAGTTCTTC. This translates into CASSLDGLAVNEQFF.

The chain joins TRBV4-3 to TRBJ2-7; D unresolved. V lost 2 bases, J lost 0 bases, and 20 bases lay in between. Looked up from germline, CDR1 is LGHNA and CDR2 is YSLEER. The CDR3 runs 18 residues. The CDR3 spells CASSQNHPTVSFSYEQYF. DNA of the CDR3: TGCGCCAGCAGCCAAAACCACCCAACAGTATCCTTCTCCTACGAGCAGTACTTC.

This chain uses TRBV9 with TRBJ2-4; unclear D gene. Trimming cost V 4 bases and J 0 bases, with 17 bases left between them. This CDR3 is 17 amino acids long. Germline CDR1 reads SGDLS; CDR2 reads YYNGEE. The CDR3 region has the DNA TGTGCCAGCAGCCCAAGGGCGGATACTCTAGCCAAAAACATTCAGTACTTC. Protein sequence: CASSPRADTLAKNIQYF.

The chain has TRBV6-5 and TRBJ2-7, with TRBD2 matching 13 bases. The CDR3 totals 15 residues. Germline V gene sequence: CDR1 MNHEY, CDR2 SVGAGI. J was trimmed by 4 bases and V by 7 bases; bases with no gene match: 7. CDR3 residues: CASTIGTSGVYEQYF. The CDR3 DNA sequence: TGTGCCAGCACCATCGGGACTAGCGGGGTTTACGAGCAGTACTTC.

The chain joins TRBV20-1 to TRBJ1-2, with D unresolved. Germline-derived CDR1 and CDR2 are DFQATT and SNEGSKA (reference sequence). CDR3 length: 11 residues. With 7 bases removed from V and 4 bases from J, the gap between germline ends came to 10 bases. The chain's CDR3 is CSVSTFYGYTF. CDR3 DNA sequence: TGCAGTGTATCTACGTTCTATGGCTACACCTTC.